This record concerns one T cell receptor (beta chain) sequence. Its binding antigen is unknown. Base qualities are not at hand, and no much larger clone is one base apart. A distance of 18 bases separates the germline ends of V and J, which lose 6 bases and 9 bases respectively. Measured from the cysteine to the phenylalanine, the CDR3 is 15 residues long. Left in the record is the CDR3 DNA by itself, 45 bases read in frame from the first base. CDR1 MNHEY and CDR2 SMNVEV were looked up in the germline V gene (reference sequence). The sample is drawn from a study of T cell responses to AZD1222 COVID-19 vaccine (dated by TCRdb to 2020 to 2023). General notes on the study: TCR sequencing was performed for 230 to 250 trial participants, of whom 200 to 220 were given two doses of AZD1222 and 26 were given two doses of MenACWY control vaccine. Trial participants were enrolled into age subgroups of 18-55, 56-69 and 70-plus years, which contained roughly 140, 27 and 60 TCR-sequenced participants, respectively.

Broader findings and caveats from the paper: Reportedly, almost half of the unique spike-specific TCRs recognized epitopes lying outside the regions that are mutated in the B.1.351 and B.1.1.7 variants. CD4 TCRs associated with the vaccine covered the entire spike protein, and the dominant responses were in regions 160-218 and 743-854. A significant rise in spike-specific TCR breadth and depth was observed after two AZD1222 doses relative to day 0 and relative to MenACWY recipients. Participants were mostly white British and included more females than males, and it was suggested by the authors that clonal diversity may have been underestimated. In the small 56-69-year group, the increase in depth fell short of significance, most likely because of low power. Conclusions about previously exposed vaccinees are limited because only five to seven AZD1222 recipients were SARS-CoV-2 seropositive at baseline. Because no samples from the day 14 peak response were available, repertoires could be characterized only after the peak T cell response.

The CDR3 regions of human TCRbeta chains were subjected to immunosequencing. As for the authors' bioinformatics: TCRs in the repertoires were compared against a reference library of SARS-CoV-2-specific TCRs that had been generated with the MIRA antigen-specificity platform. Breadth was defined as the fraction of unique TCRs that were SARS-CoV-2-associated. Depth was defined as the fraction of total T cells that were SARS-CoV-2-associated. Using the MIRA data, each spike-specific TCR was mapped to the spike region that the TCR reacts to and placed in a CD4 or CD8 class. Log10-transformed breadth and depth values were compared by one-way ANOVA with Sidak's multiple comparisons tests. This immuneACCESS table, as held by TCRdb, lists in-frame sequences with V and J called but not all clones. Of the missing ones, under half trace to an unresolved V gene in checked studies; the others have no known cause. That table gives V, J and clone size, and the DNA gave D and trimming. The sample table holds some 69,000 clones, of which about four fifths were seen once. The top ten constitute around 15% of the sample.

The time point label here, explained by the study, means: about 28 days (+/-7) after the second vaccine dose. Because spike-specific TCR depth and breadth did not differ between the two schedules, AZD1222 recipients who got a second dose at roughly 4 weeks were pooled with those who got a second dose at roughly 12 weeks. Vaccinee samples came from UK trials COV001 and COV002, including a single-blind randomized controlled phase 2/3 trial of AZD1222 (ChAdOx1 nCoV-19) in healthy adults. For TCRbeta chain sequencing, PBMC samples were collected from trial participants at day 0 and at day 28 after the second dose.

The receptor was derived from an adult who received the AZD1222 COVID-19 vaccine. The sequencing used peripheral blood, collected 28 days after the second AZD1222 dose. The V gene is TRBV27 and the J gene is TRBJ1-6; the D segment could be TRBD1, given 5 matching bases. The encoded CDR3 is CASRTPRQGISPLHF. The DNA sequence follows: TGTGCCAGCAGGACCCCCCGGCAGGGTATTTCACCCCTCCACTTT.